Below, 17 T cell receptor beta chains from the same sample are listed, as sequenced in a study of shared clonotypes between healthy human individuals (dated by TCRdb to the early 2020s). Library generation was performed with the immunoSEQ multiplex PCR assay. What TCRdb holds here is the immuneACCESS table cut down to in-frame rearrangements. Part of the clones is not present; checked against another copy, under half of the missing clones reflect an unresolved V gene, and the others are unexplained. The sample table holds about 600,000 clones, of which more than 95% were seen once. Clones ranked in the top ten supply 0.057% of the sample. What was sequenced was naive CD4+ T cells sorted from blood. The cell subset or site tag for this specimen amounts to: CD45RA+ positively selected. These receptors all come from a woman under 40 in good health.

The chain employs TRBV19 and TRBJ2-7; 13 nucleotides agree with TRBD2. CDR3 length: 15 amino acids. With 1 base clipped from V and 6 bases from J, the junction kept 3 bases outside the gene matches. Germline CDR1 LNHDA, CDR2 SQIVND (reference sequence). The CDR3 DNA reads TGTGCCAGTAGTATAGGGACTAGCGGGAGTTCCGAGCAGTACTTC. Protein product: CASSIGTSGSSEQYF.

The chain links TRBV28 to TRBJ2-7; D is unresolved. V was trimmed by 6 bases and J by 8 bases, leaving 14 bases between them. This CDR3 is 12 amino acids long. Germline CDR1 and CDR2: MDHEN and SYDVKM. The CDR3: CASSSRIEKQYF. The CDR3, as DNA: TGTGCCAGCAGCTCCCGAATCGAAAAGCAGTACTTC.

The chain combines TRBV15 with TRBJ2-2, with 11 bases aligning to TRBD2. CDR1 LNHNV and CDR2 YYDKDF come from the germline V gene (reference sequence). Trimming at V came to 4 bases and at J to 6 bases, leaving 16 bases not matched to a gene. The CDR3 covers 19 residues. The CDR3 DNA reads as TGTGCCACCAGCAACACCGGGACTAGCGGCTCTGGTAGGGCCGGGGAGCTGTTTTTT. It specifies CATSNTGTSGSGRAGELFF.

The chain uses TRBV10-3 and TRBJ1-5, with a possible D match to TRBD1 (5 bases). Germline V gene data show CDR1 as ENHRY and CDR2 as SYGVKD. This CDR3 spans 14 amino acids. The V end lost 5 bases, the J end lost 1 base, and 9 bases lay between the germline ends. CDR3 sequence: CAISPGESNQPQHF. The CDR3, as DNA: TGTGCCATCAGTCCGGGGGAAAGCAATCAGCCCCAGCATTTT.

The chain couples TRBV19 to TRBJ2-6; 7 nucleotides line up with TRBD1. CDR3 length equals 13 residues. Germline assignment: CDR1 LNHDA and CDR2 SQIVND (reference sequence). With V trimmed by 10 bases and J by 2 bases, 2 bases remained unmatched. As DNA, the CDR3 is TGTGCCACCAGGGGGACTGGGGCCAACGTCCTGACTTTC. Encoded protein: CATRGTGANVLTF.

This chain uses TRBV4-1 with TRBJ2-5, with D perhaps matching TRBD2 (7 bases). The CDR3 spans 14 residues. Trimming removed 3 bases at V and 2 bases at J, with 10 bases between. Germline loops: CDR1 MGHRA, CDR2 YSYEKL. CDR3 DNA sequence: TGCGCCAGCAGCCAGGGGGGGCTTCAAGAGACCCAGTACTTC. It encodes CASSQGGLQETQYF.

The CDR3 DNA is TGTGCCAGCAGCGTAGACAATGAGCAGTTCTTC. As protein: CASSVDNEQFF. The chain carries TRBV9 and TRBJ2-1; D not resolved. There are 11 residues in the CDR3. The V and J ends lost 0 bases and 5 bases respectively, with 0 bases between them. The germline V gene has CDR1 SGDLS and CDR2 YYNGEE.

The CDR3 protein is CASTRQGTNEKLFF. The CDR3 DNA reads as TGTGCCAGTACCCGACAGGGAACTAATGAAAAACTGTTTTTT. The V gene is TRBV19, the J gene TRBJ1-4, with 7 bases fitting TRBD1. Looked up from germline, CDR1 is LNHDA and CDR2 is SQIVND (reference sequence). Trimming at V came to 7 bases and at J to 1 base, leaving 3 bases not matched to a gene. The CDR3 totals 14 residues.

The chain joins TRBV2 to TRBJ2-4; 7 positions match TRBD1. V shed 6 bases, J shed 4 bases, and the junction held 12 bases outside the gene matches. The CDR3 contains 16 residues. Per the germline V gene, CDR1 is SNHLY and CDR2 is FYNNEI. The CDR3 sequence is CASSLTRTGLKNIQYF. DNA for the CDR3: TGTGCCAGCAGCCTCACTCGGACAGGCCTAAAAAACATTCAGTACTTC.

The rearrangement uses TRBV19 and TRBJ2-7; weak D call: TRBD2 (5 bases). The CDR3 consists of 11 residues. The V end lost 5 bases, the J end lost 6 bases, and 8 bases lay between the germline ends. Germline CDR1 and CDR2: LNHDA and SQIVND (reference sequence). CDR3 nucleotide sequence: TGTGCCAGTAGTCAACGGGGCGAGCAGTACTTC. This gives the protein CASSQRGEQYF.

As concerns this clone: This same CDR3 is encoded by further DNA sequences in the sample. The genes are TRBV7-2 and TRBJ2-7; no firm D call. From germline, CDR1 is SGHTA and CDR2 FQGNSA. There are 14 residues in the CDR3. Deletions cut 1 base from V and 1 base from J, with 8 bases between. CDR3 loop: CASSLVGGSYEQYF. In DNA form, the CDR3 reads TGTGCCAGCAGCTTAGTTGGCGGATCCTACGAGCAGTACTTC.

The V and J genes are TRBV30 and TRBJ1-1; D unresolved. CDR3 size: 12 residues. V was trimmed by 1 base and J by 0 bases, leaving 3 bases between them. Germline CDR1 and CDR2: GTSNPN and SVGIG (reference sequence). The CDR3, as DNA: TGTGCCTGGAGTGCCCTGAACACTGAAGCTTTCTTT. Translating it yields CAWSALNTEAFF. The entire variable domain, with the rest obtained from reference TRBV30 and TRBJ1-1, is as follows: SQTIHQWPATLVQPVGSPLSLECTVEGTSNPNLYWYRQAAGRGLQLLFYSVGIGQISSEVPQNLSASRPQDRQFILSSKKLLLSDSGFYLCAWSALNTEAFFGQGTRLTVV.

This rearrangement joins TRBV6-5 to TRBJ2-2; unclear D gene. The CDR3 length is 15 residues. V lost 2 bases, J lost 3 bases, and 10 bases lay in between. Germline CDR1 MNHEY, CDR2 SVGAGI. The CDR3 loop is CASSYGFVDTGELFF. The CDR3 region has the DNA TGTGCCAGCAGTTACGGCTTCGTCGACACCGGGGAGCTGTTTTTT.

The CDR3 is CASSNTLTEAFF. CDR3 DNA sequence: TGTGCCAGCAGCAACACTTTGACTGAAGCTTTCTTT. The rearrangement joins TRBV6-6 to TRBJ1-1; D is unresolved. There are 12 residues in the CDR3. Trimming removed 6 bases from V and 5 bases from J, with 10 bases in between. CDR1 and CDR2 from the germline V gene are MNHNY and SVGAGI (reference sequence).

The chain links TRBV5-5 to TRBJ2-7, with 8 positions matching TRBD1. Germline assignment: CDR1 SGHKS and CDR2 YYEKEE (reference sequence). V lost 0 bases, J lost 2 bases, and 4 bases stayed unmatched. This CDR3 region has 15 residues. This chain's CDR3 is CASSLGRDRTYEQYF. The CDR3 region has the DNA TGTGCCAGCAGCTTGGGACGGGACAGGACCTACGAGCAGTACTTC.

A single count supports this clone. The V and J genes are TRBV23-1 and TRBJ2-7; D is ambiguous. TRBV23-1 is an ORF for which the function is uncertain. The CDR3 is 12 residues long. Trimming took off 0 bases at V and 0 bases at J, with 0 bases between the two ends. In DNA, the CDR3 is TGCGCCAGCAGTCAATCCTCCTACGAGCAGTACTTC. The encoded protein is CASSQSSYEQYF.

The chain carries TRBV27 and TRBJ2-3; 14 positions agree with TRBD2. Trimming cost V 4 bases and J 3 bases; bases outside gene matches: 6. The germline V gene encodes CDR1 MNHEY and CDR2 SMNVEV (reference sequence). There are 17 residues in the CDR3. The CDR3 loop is CASSSPGLAGVTDTQYF. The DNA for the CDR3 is TGTGCCAGCAGTTCCCCGGGACTAGCGGGAGTAACAGATACGCAGTATTTT.